This note documents a single TCR beta chain sequence. This clonotype occurred once. It has no known antigen specificity. Qualities for individual bases were not recorded, and no much larger clone is one base off. One read yields weak evidence. The source of the sample is a study of CD8+CD57+ T cells in acquired aplastic anemia (dated by TCRdb to the late 2010s). The study in broad terms: On average, sorted CD4+ and CD8+ cells yielded around 3.5 ug of extracted DNA, with a range of roughly 0.18 to 27.4 ug. Healthy donor samples averaged about 10 million reads for CD4+ and 11 million to 12 million for CD8+ cells. The research as a whole found: Some 30 CD8+ CDR3 sequences were found to be shared between patients and controls, but these sequences appeared to be highly expressed in patients and within the immunodominant clones of the patients. Between patients and healthy controls, no significant difference in CD8+ Simpson's diversity was found (P=0.060).

Genomic DNA served as template for TCR beta VDJ combination and CDR3 sequence profiling. An Illumina HiSeq 2000 was the platform used for TCR repertoire sequencing. Concerning the study's data processing: TRBV/TRBJ rearrangement plots, CDR3 size and DJ length profiles, and Simpson's diversity index were used to assess repertoires. The most abundant DNA sequence in the deep sequencing data was taken as the immunodominant clone. CDR3 amino acid sequences were checked for sharing across subjects and were also compared against the VDJdb database and published repertoires. Through fastp at Q25 and MiXCR, TCRdb rebuilt clones from the public reads, retaining in-frame beta chains. Rows merge per CDR3 protein into single entries with the most common DNA and genes. TCRdb's processing, not the authors', yielded these V and J calls. Here the sample has about 200,000 distinct CDR3 sequences; roughly 35% occur a single time. The ten largest make up 0.95% to 1.2% of the sample.

CDR1 and CDR2 are read off the germline V gene as SGHRS and YFSETQ. From the cysteine up to the phenylalanine, the CDR3 has a length of 14 residues. The retained sequence is limited to the CDR3, 42 bases, with the frame set at the first base. V and J are trimmed by 5 bases and 3 bases, and the gene matches miss 5 bases of the junction. In the study, sorted CD4+ and CD8+ blood T cells from patients with severe aplastic anemia and from healthy subjects underwent deep sequencing of TCR repertoires. Ficoll-Paque density gradient centrifugation was used to isolate peripheral blood mononuclear cells. Before DNA extraction, CD4+ and CD8+ T cells were sorted with FACS or magnetic beads.

The chain is assembled from TRBV5-1 and TRBJ1-3; 7 bases in the middle match TRBD1. The TCR was taken from a human donor in good health, serving as a control. What was sequenced was sorted CD4+, CD8+, or CD8+CD57+ T cells (not recorded which) from PBMCs. The nucleotide sequence is TGCGCCAGCAGGGAGGGGGCCGGTGGAAACACCATATATTTT. The resulting protein is CASREGAGGNTIYF.